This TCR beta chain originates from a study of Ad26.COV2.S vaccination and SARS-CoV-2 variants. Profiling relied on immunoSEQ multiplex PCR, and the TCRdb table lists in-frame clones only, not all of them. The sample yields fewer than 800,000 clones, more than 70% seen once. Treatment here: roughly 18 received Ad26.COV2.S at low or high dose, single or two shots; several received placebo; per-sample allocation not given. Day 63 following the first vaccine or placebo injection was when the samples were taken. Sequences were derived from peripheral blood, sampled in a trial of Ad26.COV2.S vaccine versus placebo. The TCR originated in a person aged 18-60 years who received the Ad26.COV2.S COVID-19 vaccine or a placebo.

The CDR3 DNA sequence: TGCGCCAGCAGCTTTGAACAGGGGGGCCGCGAGCAGTACTTC. Amino acid sequence: CASSFEQGGREQYF. The chain couples TRBV5-1 to TRBJ2-7, with 8 bases fitting TRBD1. CDR3 length equals 14 residues. Trimming took 2 bases from V and 6 from J; bases not matched to a gene: 7. Looked up from germline, CDR1 is SGHRS and CDR2 is YFSETQ.